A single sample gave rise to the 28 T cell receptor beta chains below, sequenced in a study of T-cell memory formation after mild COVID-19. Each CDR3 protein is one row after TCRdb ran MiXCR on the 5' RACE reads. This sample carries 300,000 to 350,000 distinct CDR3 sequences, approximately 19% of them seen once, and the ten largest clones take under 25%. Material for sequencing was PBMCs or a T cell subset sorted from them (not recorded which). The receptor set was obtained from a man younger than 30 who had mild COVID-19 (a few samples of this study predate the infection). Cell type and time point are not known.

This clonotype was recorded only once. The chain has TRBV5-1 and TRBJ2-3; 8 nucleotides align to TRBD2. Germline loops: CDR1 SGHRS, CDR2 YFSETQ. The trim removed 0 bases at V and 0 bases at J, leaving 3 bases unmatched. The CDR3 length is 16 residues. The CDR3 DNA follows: TGCGCCAGCAGCTTGGGTAGCGGGATTAGCACAGATACGCAGTATTTT. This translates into CASSLGSGISTDTQYF.

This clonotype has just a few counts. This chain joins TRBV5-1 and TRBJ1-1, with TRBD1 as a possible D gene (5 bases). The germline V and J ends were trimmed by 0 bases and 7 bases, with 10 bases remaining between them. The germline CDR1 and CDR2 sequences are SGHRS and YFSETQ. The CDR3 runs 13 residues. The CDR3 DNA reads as TGCGCCAGCAGCTTGGGGGGGTACGGTGAAGCTTTCTTT. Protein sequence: CASSLGGYGEAFF.

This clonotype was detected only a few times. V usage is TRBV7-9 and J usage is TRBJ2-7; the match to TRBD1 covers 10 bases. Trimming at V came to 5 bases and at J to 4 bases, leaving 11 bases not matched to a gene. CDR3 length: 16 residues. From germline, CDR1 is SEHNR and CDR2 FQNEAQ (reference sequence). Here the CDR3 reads CASSAPGQGVKYEQYF. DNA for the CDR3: TGTGCCAGCAGCGCCCCAGGACAGGGGGTAAAGTACGAGCAGTACTTC. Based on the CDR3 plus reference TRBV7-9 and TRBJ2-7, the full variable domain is DTGVSQNPRHKITKRGQNVTFRCDPISEHNRLYWYRQTLGQGPEFLTYFQNEAQLEKSRLLSDRFSAERPKGSFSTLEIQRTEQGDSAMYLCASSAPGQGVKYEQYFGPGTRLTVT.

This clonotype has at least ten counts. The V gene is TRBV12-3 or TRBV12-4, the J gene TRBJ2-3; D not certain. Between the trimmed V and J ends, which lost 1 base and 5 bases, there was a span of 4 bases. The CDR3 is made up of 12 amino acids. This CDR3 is CASSLGEDTQYF. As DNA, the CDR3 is TGTGCCAGCAGTTTAGGGGAAGATACGCAGTATTTT.

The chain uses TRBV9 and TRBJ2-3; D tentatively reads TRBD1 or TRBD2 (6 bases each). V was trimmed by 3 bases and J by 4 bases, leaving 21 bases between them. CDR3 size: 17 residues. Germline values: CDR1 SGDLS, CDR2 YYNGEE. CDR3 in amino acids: CASSGTTGRGGADTQYF. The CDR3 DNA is TGTGCCAGCAGCGGGACAACGGGCAGGGGAGGAGCAGATACGCAGTATTTT.

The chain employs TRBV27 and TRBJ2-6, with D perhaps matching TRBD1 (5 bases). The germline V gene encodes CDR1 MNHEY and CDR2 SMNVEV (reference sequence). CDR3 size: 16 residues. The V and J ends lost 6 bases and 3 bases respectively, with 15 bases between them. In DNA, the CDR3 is TGTGCCAGCAGCTACAGGATTTTCGGTGGGGCCAACGTCCTGACTTTC. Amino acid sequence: CASSYRIFGGANVLTF.

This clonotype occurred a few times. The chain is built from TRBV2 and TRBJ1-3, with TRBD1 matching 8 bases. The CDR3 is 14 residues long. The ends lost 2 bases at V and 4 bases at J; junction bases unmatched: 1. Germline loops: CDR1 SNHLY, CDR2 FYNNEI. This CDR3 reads CASSEQGAGNTIYF. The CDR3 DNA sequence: TGTGCCAGCAGTGAACAGGGGGCCGGAAACACCATATATTTT.

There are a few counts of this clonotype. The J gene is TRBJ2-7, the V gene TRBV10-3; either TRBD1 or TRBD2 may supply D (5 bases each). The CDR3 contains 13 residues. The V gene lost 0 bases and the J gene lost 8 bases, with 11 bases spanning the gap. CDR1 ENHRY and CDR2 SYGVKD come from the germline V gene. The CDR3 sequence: CAISESETGQQYF. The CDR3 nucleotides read TGTGCCATCAGTGAGTCAGAGACGGGGCAGCAGTACTTC.

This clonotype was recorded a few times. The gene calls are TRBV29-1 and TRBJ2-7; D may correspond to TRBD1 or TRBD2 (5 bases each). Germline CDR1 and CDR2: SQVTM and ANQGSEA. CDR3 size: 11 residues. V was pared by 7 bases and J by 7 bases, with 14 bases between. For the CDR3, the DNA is TGCAGCGCTGACGGGACGGGGGAGCAGTACTTC. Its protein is CSADGTGEQYF.

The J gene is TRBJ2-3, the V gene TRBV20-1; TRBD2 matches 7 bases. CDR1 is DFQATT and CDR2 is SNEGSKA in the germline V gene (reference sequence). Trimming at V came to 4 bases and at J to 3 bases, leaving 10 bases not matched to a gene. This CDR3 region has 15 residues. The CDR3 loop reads CSATRDGGGTDTQYF. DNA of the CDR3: TGCAGTGCTACCAGAGACGGCGGGGGTACAGATACGCAGTATTTT.

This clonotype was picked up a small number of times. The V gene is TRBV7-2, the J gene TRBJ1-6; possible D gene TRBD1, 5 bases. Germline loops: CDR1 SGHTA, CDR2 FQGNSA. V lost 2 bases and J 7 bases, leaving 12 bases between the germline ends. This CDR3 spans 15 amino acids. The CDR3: CASSLRGSGNSPLHF. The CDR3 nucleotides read TGTGCCAGCAGCTTAAGGGGTTCTGGAAATTCACCCCTCCACTTT.

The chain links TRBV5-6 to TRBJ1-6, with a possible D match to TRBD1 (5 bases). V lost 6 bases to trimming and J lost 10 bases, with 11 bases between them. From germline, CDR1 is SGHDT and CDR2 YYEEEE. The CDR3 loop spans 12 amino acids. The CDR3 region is CASNWQGSPLHF. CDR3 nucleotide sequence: TGTGCCAGCAATTGGCAGGGCTCACCCCTCCACTTT. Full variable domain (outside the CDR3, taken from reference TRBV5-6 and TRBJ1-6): DAGVTQSPTHLIKTRGQQVTLRCSPKSGHDTVSWYQQALGQGPQFIFQYYEEEERQRGNFPDRFSGHQFPNYSSELNVNALLLGDSALYLCASNWQGSPLHFGNGTRLTVT.

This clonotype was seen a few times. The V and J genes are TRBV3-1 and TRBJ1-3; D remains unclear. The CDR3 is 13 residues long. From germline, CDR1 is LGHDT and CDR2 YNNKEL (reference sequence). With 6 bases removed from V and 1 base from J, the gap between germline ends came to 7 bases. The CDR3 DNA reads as TGTGCCAGCAGAGCTGGTTCTGGAAACACCATATATTTT. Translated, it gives CASRAGSGNTIYF.

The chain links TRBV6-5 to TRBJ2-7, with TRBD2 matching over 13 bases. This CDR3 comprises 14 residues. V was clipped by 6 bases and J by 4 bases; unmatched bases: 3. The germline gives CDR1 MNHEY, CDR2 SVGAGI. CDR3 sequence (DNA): TGTGCCAGCAGCCCGGGACTAGCGGGGTACGAGCAGTACTTC. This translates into CASSPGLAGYEQYF.

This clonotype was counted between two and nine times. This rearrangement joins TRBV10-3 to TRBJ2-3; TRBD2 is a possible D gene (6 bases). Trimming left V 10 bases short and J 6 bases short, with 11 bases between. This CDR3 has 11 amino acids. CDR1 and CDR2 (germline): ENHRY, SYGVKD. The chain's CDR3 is CATEGLDTQYF. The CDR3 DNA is TGTGCCACGGAGGGCCTGGATACGCAGTATTTT.

The CDR3 sequence: CASSEDRTNYGYTF. CDR3 sequence (DNA): TGTGCCAGCAGTGAAGACAGGACTAACTATGGCTACACCTTC. The chain carries TRBV2 and TRBJ1-2; D perhaps matches TRBD1 (5 bases). Trimming took 1 base from V and 0 from J, leaving 6 bases between them. Germline CDR1 and CDR2: SNHLY and FYNNEI. CDR3 length: 14 residues.

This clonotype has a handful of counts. This CDR3 is CASSSPEPGRSYGYTF. The CDR3 DNA reads TGCGCCAGCAGCTCGCCGGAACCGGGACGGAGCTATGGCTACACCTTC. The rearrangement uses TRBV5-1 and TRBJ1-2, with TRBD1 as a possible D gene (5 bases). The germline CDR1 and CDR2 sequences are SGHRS and YFSETQ. The CDR3 runs to 16 residues. V shed 3 bases and J shed 4 bases, with 19 bases lying between them.

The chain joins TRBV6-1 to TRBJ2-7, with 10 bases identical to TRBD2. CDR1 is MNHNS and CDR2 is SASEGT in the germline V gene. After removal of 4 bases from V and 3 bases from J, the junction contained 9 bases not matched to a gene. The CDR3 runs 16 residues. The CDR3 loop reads CASSVGQRGGVYEQYF. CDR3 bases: TGTGCCAGCAGTGTGGGGCAGCGGGGGGGCGTCTACGAGCAGTACTTC.

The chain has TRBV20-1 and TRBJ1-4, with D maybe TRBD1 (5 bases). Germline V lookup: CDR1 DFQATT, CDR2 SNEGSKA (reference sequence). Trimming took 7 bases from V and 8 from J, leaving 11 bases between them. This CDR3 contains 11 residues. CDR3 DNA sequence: TGCAGTGTTCAGGGTAACGAAAAACTGTTTTTT. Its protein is CSVQGNEKLFF.

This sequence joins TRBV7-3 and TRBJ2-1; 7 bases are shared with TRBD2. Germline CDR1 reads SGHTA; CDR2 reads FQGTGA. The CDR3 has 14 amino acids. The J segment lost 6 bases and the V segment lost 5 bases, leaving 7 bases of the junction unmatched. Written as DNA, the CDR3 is TGTGCCAGCAGCAGCAATAGGGAGGGCAATGAGCAGTTCTTC. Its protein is CASSSNREGNEQFF.

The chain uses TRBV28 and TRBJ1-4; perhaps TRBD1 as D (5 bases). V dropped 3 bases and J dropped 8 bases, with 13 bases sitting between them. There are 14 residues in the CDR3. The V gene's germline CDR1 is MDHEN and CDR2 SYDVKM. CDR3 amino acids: CASSFSQGWEKLFF. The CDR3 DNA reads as TGTGCCAGCAGTTTTAGCCAGGGTTGGGAAAAACTGTTTTTT. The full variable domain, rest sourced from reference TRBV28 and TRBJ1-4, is DVKVTQSSRYLVKRTGEKVFLECVQDMDHENMFWYRQDPGLGLRLIYFSYDVKMKEKGDIPEGYSVSREKKERFSLILESASTNQTSMYLCASSFSQGWEKLFFGSGTQLSVL.

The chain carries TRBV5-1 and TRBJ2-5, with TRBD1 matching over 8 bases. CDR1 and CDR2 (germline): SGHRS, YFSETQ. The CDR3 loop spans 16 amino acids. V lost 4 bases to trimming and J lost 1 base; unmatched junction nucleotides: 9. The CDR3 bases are TGCGCCAGCAGCATCCCCCCCGGGACAGGCCAAGAGACCCAGTACTTC. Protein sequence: CASSIPPGTGQETQYF.

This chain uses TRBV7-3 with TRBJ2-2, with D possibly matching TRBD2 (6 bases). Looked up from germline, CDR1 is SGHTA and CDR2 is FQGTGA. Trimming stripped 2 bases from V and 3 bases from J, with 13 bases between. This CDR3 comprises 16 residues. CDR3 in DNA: TGTGCCAGCAGCTTATTCGGGGGACGCGACACCGGGGAGCTGTTTTTT. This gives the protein CASSLFGGRDTGELFF.

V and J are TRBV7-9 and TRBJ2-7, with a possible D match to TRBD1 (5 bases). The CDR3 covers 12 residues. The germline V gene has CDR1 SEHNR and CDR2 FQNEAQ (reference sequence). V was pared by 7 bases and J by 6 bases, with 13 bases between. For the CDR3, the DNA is TGTGCCAGCACCCCCGTAAGGGGCGAGCAGTACGTC. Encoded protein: CASTPVRGEQYV.

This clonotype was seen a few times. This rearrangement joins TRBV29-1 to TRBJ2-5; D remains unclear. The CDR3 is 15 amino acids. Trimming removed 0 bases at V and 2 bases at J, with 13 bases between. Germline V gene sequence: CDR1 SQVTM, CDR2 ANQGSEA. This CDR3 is CSVEDMQMGQETQYF. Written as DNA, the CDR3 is TGCAGCGTTGAAGATATGCAGATGGGGCAAGAGACCCAGTACTTC.

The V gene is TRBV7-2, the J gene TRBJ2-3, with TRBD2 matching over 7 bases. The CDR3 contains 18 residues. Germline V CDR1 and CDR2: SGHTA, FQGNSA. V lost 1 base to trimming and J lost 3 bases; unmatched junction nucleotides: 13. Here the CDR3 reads CASSLVPMGGLVTDTQYF. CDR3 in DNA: TGTGCCAGCAGCTTAGTTCCCATGGGGGGGTTGGTAACAGATACGCAGTATTTT.

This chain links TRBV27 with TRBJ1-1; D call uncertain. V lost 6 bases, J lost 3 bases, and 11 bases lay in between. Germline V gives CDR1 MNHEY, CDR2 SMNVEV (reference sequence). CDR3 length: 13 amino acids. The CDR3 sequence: CASSPITDTEAFF. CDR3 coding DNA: TGTGCCAGCAGCCCCATTACCGACACTGAAGCTTTCTTT.

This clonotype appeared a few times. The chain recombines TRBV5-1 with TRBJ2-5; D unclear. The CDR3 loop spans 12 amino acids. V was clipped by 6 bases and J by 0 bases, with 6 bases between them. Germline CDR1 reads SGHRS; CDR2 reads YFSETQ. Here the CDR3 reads CASTGYQETQYF. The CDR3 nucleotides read TGCGCCAGCACCGGGTACCAAGAGACCCAGTACTTC.